The sequence of this T cell receptor beta chain was determined in a study of T-cell memory formation after mild COVID-19. Study overall: TCR clusters were mostly donor specific.

TCRdb called the 5' RACE reads again in MiXCR, with one record for every CDR3 protein. Of roughly 100,000 distinct CDR3 sequences in the sample, 9.5% to 15% were seen once. A note on this clonotype: Its matching antigen is unknown.

The study, taken as a whole, reports: Largely, contracting CD4+ clones fell within CM and EM, and contracting CD8+ clones within EMRA.

This TCR was sampled from an adult woman who had mild COVID-19 (a few samples of this study predate the infection). Cell type and time point are not known. Sequencing was performed on PBMCs or a T cell subset sorted from them (not recorded which).

DNA of the CDR3: TGCGCCAGCGGACAGGGGCCGACTTATAATTCACCCCTCCACTTT. Amino acids: CASGQGPTYNSPLHF. The chain is built from TRBV4-1 and TRBJ1-6; the match to TRBD1 covers 9 bases. Germline assignment: CDR1 MGHRA and CDR2 YSYEKL. The CDR3 runs to 15 residues. V shed 8 bases, J shed 4 bases, and the junction held 6 bases outside the gene matches.